Listed below are T cell receptor beta chains from one sample, sequenced in a study of T cells in Graves' hyperthyroidism and ophthalmopathy. From the multiplex PCR reads, TCRdb called clonotypes with MiXCR, one entry per CDR3 protein. Among around 600,000 distinct CDR3 sequences, about a sixth were seen once, and the ten largest hold roughly 3.4%. The sequenced sample consisted of blood. These receptors were obtained from a woman in her thirties or forties with Graves' ophthalmopathy. CDR3s include the opening cysteine and the closing phenylalanine or tryptophan. The D gene is left open where the match is weak.

>TRBV6-1|-|TRBJ1-1
CASTLHPNTEAFF
>TRBV18|TRBD1|TRBJ2-7
CASTRTGGSYEQYF
>TRBV7-2|-|TRBJ2-2
CASGFGRDNTGELFF
>TRBV2|-|TRBJ1-3
CASSSLDGNTIYF
>TRBV2|TRBD2|TRBJ2-5
CASRTLAATLGTQYF
>TRBV5-1|TRBD1|TRBJ1-6
CASSLDRGQHNSPLHF
>TRBV5-1|TRBD1|TRBJ2-7
CASSLGRGHEQYF
>TRBV20-1|-|TRBJ2-7
CSARKGQPSYEQYF
>TRBV19|-|TRBJ2-2
CASSIKDRNTGELFF
>TRBV15|TRBD1|TRBJ2-3
CATSRDLQGAADTQYF
>TRBV5-8|-|TRBJ1-2
CASSLKASQGYTF
>TRBV6-2/TRBV6-3|-|TRBJ1-6
CASSSPTNRDNSPLHF
>TRBV18|-|TRBJ1-1
CASSPQAENTEAFF
>TRBV29-1|TRBD2|TRBJ2-3
CSVDGGGADTQYF
>TRBV5-1|-|TRBJ2-3
CASSTRRDLTDTQYF
>TRBV4-1|-|TRBJ1-2
CASSQLDGRYTF
>TRBV7-9|-|TRBJ1-2
CASSHRNNYGYTF
>TRBV9|TRBD2|TRBJ2-1
CASSVAGLADEQFF
>TRBV5-1|-|TRBJ1-1
CASSLGRLNTEAFF
>TRBV28|TRBD1|TRBJ1-1
CASRIDRVNTEAFF
>TRBV2|-|TRBJ2-4
CASRDGNIQYF
>TRBV6-2/TRBV6-3|-|TRBJ1-1
CAHTAEGSNTEAFF
>TRBV7-2|TRBD1|TRBJ1-2
CASSFLTGRSSYTF
>TRBV29-1|-|TRBJ2-7
CSVQPDTSTYEQYF
>TRBV20-1|-|TRBJ2-1
CSARGRDKVENEQFF
>TRBV5-1|TRBD2|TRBJ2-5
CASSLRAGGEETQYF
>TRBV20-1|TRBD2|TRBJ2-7
CSARGTSGRVIYEQYF
>TRBV28|-|TRBJ1-2
CASRMPGTNYGYTF
>TRBV13|-|TRBJ2-5
CASSSGRVETQYF
>TRBV7-6|TRBD2|TRBJ2-7
CASSGGTSGGYEQYF
>TRBV28|TRBD1|TRBJ1-1
CASRLRTTGLDTEAFF
>TRBV30|-|TRBJ1-3
CAWSAYGGNTIYF
>TRBV12-3/TRBV12-4|-|TRBJ1-4
CASSSTGRGEKEKLFF
>TRBV30|-|TRBJ1-6
CAWSANSSPLHF
>TRBV12-3/TRBV12-4|-|TRBJ1-5
CASSPYGEYQPQHF
>TRBV7-9|-|TRBJ1-6
CASRGWDNSPLHF
>TRBV6-1|-|TRBJ1-1
CASSEQRGMNTEAFF
>TRBV28|TRBD1|TRBJ2-5
CAGTPPRGQGSSHF
>TRBV5-8|TRBD1|TRBJ1-5
CASSLYRGGNQPQHF
>TRBV4-1|TRBD1|TRBJ1-6
CASSQKINSGQGADSPLHF
>TRBV19|TRBD1|TRBJ1-5
CASSILDRGKGNQPQHF
>TRBV18|-|TRBJ2-3
CASSPGESDTQYF
>TRBV11-2|TRBD1|TRBJ2-7
CASSLDRQGDYEQYF
>TRBV30|-|TRBJ1-2
CAWSLGYGYTF
>TRBV11-1|-|TRBJ2-5
CASSLSAIGTQYF
>TRBV20-1|TRBD2|TRBJ2-3
CSAPLAGGDTQYF
>TRBV29-1|TRBD1|TRBJ1-2
CSMQGQGAQGYTF
>TRBV7-6|-|TRBJ2-2
CASSTKGANTGELFF
>TRBV6-1|TRBD1|TRBJ1-2
CASSRSSGGGYTF
>TRBV7-9|-|TRBJ1-1
CASSPRGIGTEAFF
>TRBV30|TRBD1|TRBJ2-5
CAWRLTGQETQYF
>TRBV27|-|TRBJ2-7
CASSFPGYEQYF
>TRBV27|TRBD1|TRBJ1-2
CASSPGTGRDHGYTF
>TRBV28|-|TRBJ1-5
CASIPPKGASNQPQHF